These T cell receptor beta chains were read from a single sample in a study of cytomegalovirus exposure and HLA in healthy donors. Assay: immunoSEQ multiplex PCR; the TCRdb copy retains only in-frame clones and omits some. The data hold some 110,000 clones, with 60% to 75% observed a single time. The source material was PBMCs. The origin of the receptors is a woman aged 50 to 60 in good health and CMV-seropositive. Each CDR3 is given with its conserved first and last residue. A D gene is named only where the DNA matches it firmly. Not every row has a clone size; where given, it reads once, few, many or a size class.

TRBJ1-5 TRBV2 - - 18 TGTGCCAGCAGTAGGATTATCGGGGACATTCGGATGAATCAGCCCCAGCATTTT CASSRIIGDIRMNQPQHF
TRBJ1-4 TRBV2 - - 12 TGTGCCAGCAGGGACAGAAATGAAAAACTGTTTTTT CASRDRNEKLFF
TRBJ1-5 TRBV6-1 - - 12 TGTGCCAGCAGTGATGGTCGCTCCAGCCAGCATTTT CASSDGRSSQHF
TRBJ2-3 TRBV29-1 - TRBD2 15 TGCAGCGTTGAGCGTACTAGCGAGGGCACAGATACGCAGTATTTT CSVERTSEGTDTQYF
TRBJ1-2 TRBV5-5 few - 15 TGTGCCAGCAGCTGGGAGCAGGGGACGGGCTATGGCTACACCTTC CASSWEQGTGYGYTF
TRBJ1-6 TRBV4-2 - TRBD1 15 TGTGCCAGCAGCCTGAACTACAGGGGGTCTTCACCCCTCCACTTT CASSLNYRGSSPLHF
TRBJ2-5 TRBV6-6 few TRBD2 16 TGTGCCAGCAGTAAGGGACTAGCGGGGCGAAGGGAGACCCAGTACTTC CASSKGLAGRRETQYF
TRBJ2-3 TRBV7-9 - - 13 TGTGCCAGCAAGTTCGGTAGCACAGATACGCAGTATTTT CASKFGSTDTQYF
TRBJ2-6 TRBV18 few TRBD1 17 TGTGCCAGCTCCCTGTTCGGGACAGGCTCTGGGGCCAACGTCCTGACTTTC CASSLFGTGSGANVLTF
TRBJ1-6 TRBV7-2 - - 14 TGTGCCAGCAGCTCCGACAGATGGTACTCACCCCTCCACTTT CASSSDRWYSPLHF
TRBJ2-5 TRBV7-6 - - 12 TGTGCCAGCAGCTCCCGGCAAGAGACCCAGTACTTC CASSSRQETQYF
TRBJ1-5 TRBV7-6 - - 16 TGTGCCAGCAGCTCAGACAGGTTCTATAGCAATCAGCCCCAGCATTTT CASSSDRFYSNQPQHF
TRBJ2-5 TRBV4-1 - - 15 TGCGCCAGCAGCCAAGATTCAGTAGGGAGTGAGACCCAGTACTTC CASSQDSVGSETQYF
TRBJ2-7 TRBV7-6 - - 16 TGTGCCAGCAGCTTAGGGGCAGGGGCCCTCTCCTACGAGCAGTACTTC CASSLGAGALSYEQYF
TRBJ2-3 TRBV5-5 - - 16 TGTGCCAGCAGCCTATATGACAGGCCTATCACAGATACGCAGTATTTT CASSLYDRPITDTQYF
TRBJ1-3 TRBV11-2 - - 14 TGTGCCAGCAGCCAACAAGACTCTGGAAACACCATATATTTT CASSQQDSGNTIYF
TRBJ2-7 TRBV11-2 few - 14 TGTGCCAGCAGCTTAATCAGGGCAGACTACGAGCAGTACTTC CASSLIRADYEQYF
TRBJ1-3 TRBV6-5 - - 14 TGTGCCAGCAGCCCTGAGGGTTCCGGAAACACCATATATTTT CASSPEGSGNTIYF
TRBJ2-3 TRBV19 - TRBD2 14 TGTGCCAGTACGACGACTAGCGGGGGGGCCGCGCAGTATTTT CASTTTSGGAAQYF
TRBJ2-5 TRBV28 - TRBD1 14 TGTGCCAGCAGTTTGACAGGGAATGTTGAGACCCAGTACTTC CASSLTGNVETQYF
TRBJ1-6 TRBV6-1 - - 14 TGTGCCAGCAGTGAACAGACTAAAAATTCACCCCTCCACTTT CASSEQTKNSPLHF
TRBJ1-5 TRBV7-2 - TRBD1 13 TGTGCCAGCAGCTGGGGACAGCATCAGCCCCAGCATTTT CASSWGQHQPQHF
TRBJ1-1 TRBV6-5 few TRBD1 14 TGTGCCAGCAGCTCCCAGGGGGCCATGGCTGAAGCTTTCTTT CASSSQGAMAEAFF
TRBJ2-5 TRBV10-3 few - 15 TGTGCCATCAGTGAAACAGCAGGGGGGCGTGAGACCCAGTACTTC CAISETAGGRETQYF
TRBJ2-3 TRBV7-9 - - 14 TGTGCCAGCTGCCCGGAGGGGCCGACAGATACGCAGTATTTT CASCPEGPTDTQYF
TRBJ1-2 TRBV2 - - 14 TGTGCCAGCAGTGTTGCAGTGGCCCGCTATGGCTACACCTTC CASSVAVARYGYTF
TRBJ2-2 TRBV2 - - 14 TGTGCCAGCAGTGAGGGTCGGGGGATTGGGGAGCTGTTTTTT CASSEGRGIGELFF
TRBJ2-2 TRBV28 few - 14 TGTGCCAGCAGTTCGGGTACGGACACCGGGGAGCTGTTTTTT CASSSGTDTGELFF
TRBJ1-2 TRBV5-1 - TRBD1 15 TGCGCCAGCAGCTTGGACAGGGGCGCTTACTATGGCTACACCTTC CASSLDRGAYYGYTF
TRBJ2-7 TRBV29-1 few - 11 TGCAGCGTTGATCAAGGGGGCGAGCAGTACTTC CSVDQGGEQYF
TRBJ2-4 TRBV2 - - 12 TGTGCCAGCAGGGGGCTTGGGGACATTCAGTACTTC CASRGLGDIQYF